These 30 T cell receptor beta chains were sequenced from one sample in a study of blood T cell repertoires in COVID-19. Only in-frame clones appear in the TCRdb table, and some are missing; sequencing was by immunoSEQ multiplex PCR. The sample shows about 100,000 clones, 88% of them seen only once. Sequencing input: peripheral blood. Receptors originate from a human donor in a cohort sampled during active COVID-19.

The genes are TRBV11-2 and TRBJ1-3; D is ambiguous. The V end was cut by 0 bases, the J end by 1 base, with 13 bases between. CDR1 and CDR2 from the germline V gene are SGHAT and FQNNGV. This CDR3 has 17 amino acids. The CDR3 nucleotides are TGTGCCAGCAGCTTAGATTCTTTGAGGGATTCTGGAAACACCATATATTTT. Its protein product is CASSLDSLRDSGNTIYF.

This chain uses TRBV5-5 with TRBJ2-2; 8 bases are a match to TRBD2. The germline V gene encodes CDR1 SGHKS and CDR2 YYEKEE (reference sequence). The CDR3 spans 17 residues. The junction had 13 bases not matched to a gene; V was cut back by 3 bases and J by 6 bases. CDR3 protein: CASSWTPVGRAAGELFF. The CDR3 coding sequence is TGTGCCAGCAGCTGGACCCCTGTCGGGAGGGCCGCCGGGGAGCTGTTTTTT.

This chain uses TRBV2 with TRBJ1-5, with D tentatively TRBD1 (5 bases). Trimming left V 4 bases short and J 5 bases short, with 18 bases between. The germline V gene encodes CDR1 SNHLY and CDR2 FYNNEI. The CDR3 covers 16 residues. CDR3 bases: TGTGCCAGCAGTGGAATGGGGCAGGGTGGGGATCAGCCCCAGCATTTT. This gives the protein CASSGMGQGGDQPQHF.

The rearrangement links TRBV4-1 to TRBJ2-5; TRBD2 matches 7 bases. Germline V gene data show CDR1 as MGHRA and CDR2 as YSYEKL. J lost 5 bases, V lost 5 bases, and 11 bases had no gene match. CDR3 length: 15 residues. This CDR3 reads CASSYEGRALETQYF. CDR3 coding DNA: TGCGCCAGCAGCTACGAAGGGAGGGCCTTGGAGACCCAGTACTTC.

CDR3: CASSLGGGAPRFF. The CDR3 nucleotides are TGTGCCAGCAGCCTCGGTGGAGGGGCCCCTCGGTTCTTC. The chain combines TRBV7-2 with TRBJ2-1; the D gene is possibly TRBD2 (6 bases). This CDR3 has 13 residues. Germline V gene data show CDR1 as SGHTA and CDR2 as FQGNSA. V was trimmed by 5 bases and J by 15 bases, leaving 20 bases between them.

This clone was seen a handful of times. The chain combines TRBV5-4 with TRBJ2-1; 11 bases line up with TRBD1. Germline V lookup: CDR1 SGHNT, CDR2 YYREEE (reference sequence). With V trimmed by 4 bases and J by 12 bases, 6 bases remained unmatched. CDR3 length equals 13 residues. CDR3 region: CASSIGQGAAQFF. The CDR3 nucleotides read TGTGCCAGCAGCATAGGACAGGGGGCGGCGCAGTTCTTC.

V is TRBV28 and J is TRBJ2-1; 9 bases map to TRBD1. Germline values: CDR1 MDHEN, CDR2 SYDVKM. The CDR3 extends over 18 amino acids. The V and J ends lost 6 bases and 0 bases, in that order; junction bases with no gene match: 12. CDR3 residues: CASRRGQGLRSSYNEQFF. For the CDR3, the DNA is TGTGCCAGCAGAAGGGGACAGGGTCTAAGAAGCTCCTACAATGAGCAGTTCTTC.

This chain's CDR3 is CASRARQGGRTDTQYF. The CDR3 DNA reads TGTGCCAGCAGAGCCCGTCAAGGTGGGCGTACAGATACGCAGTATTTT. This chain connects TRBV2 to TRBJ2-3; D is uncertain. The ends were cut back, 6 bases at V and 3 bases at J, with 19 bases in the middle. This CDR3 comprises 16 residues. Germline V gene lookup returns CDR1 SNHLY and CDR2 FYNNEI.

The CDR3 DNA sequence: TGCGCCAGCAGCTTGTGGGGAGACACTGAAGCTTTCTTT. It is translated as CASSLWGDTEAFF. The chain couples TRBV5-1 to TRBJ1-1, with unresolved D. The ends were cut back, 1 base at V and 3 bases at J, with 7 bases in the middle. Per germline, CDR1 SGHRS and CDR2 YFSETQ. This CDR3 comprises 13 residues.

The genes are TRBV24-1 and TRBJ2-3; D unclear. From germline, CDR1 is KGHDR and CDR2 SFDVKD. Trimming took off 3 bases at V and 5 bases at J, with 14 bases between the two ends. CDR3 size: 15 residues. The CDR3 sequence: CATSDPLEVGDTQYF. The CDR3 DNA sequence: TGTGCCACCAGTGATCCCCTTGAGGTGGGAGATACGCAGTATTTT.

The J gene is TRBJ2-7, the V gene TRBV5-1; 8 bases are a match to TRBD1. V trimming: 4 bases; J trimming: 2 bases; junction bases outside the gene matches: 11. The CDR3 covers 16 residues. In germline, CDR1 is SGHRS, CDR2 YFSETQ. This CDR3 reads CASSPQNHRGAYEQYF. The CDR3 DNA follows: TGCGCCAGCAGCCCTCAGAACCACAGGGGGGCCTACGAGCAGTACTTC.

The CDR3 region has the DNA TGTGCCAGCTCCCAGAGGGGGGACTACTCCTACGAGCAGTACTTC. Translated: CASSQRGDYSYEQYF. This chain connects TRBV7-8 to TRBJ2-7, with D maybe TRBD2 (7 bases). The CDR3 sequence is 15 residues long. Trimming took 8 bases from V and 0 from J, leaving 17 bases between them. Per the germline V gene, CDR1 is SGHVS and CDR2 is FQNEAQ.

For this clone: One end of the junction does not line up with germline, which may come from a read error. The chain is built from TRBV4-2 and TRBJ1-5; 8 bases are shared with TRBD1. The CDR3 runs 15 residues. The germline V gene has CDR1 LGHNA and CDR2 YNFKEQ. Here the CDR3 reads CAGSQGTGENQPQHF. The CDR3 DNA reads as TGTGCCGGCAGCCAAGGGACAGGTGAGAATCAGCCCCAGCATTTT.

The chain joins TRBV5-1 to TRBJ1-3; D unclear. From germline, CDR1 is SGHRS and CDR2 YFSETQ. V was trimmed by 0 bases and J by 2 bases, leaving 12 bases between them. CDR3 length: 16 residues. CDR3 DNA sequence: TGCGCCAGCAGCTTGGCCCCTACCTCTACTGGAAACACCATATATTTT. Protein sequence: CASSLAPTSTGNTIYF. The entire variable domain, with the rest obtained from reference TRBV5-1 and TRBJ1-3, is as follows: KAGVTQTPRYLIKTRGQQVTLSCSPISGHRSVSWYQQTPGQGLQFLFEYFSETQRNKGNFPGRFSGRQFSNSRSEMNVSTLELGDSALYLCASSLAPTSTGNTIYFGEGSWLTVV.

The rearrangement links TRBV28 to TRBJ2-7; TRBD2 agrees at 12 bases. The CDR3 contains 14 residues. The germline V gene encodes CDR1 MDHEN and CDR2 SYDVKM. V lost 5 bases to trimming and J lost 7 bases; unmatched junction nucleotides: 6. DNA for the CDR3: TGTGCCAGCAGTCCCGGACTAGCGGGAAGAGAGCAGTACTTC. It translates to CASSPGLAGREQYF.

This chain connects TRBV5-5 to TRBJ2-2; the D is unclear. The germline V gene encodes CDR1 SGHKS and CDR2 YYEKEE (reference sequence). V was clipped by 1 base and J by 2 bases, with 9 bases between them. The CDR3 has 15 amino acids. DNA for the CDR3: TGTGCCAGCAGCTTGAATCCAGATAACACCGGGGAGCTGTTTTTT. Its translation: CASSLNPDNTGELFF.

The chain combines TRBV27 with TRBJ2-7; 12 positions match TRBD2. The germline gives CDR1 MNHEY, CDR2 SMNVEV (reference sequence). The CDR3 extends over 14 amino acids. V lost 6 bases to trimming and J lost 4 bases; unmatched junction nucleotides: 4. Here the CDR3 DNA reads TGTGCCAGCAGGGCCGGGACTAGCGGGTACGAGCAGTACTTC. Its translation: CASRAGTSGYEQYF.

The chain recombines TRBV6-2 or TRBV6-3 with TRBJ1-1, with 7 nucleotides matching TRBD1. The V gene's germline CDR1 is MNHEY and CDR2 SVGEGT. With V trimmed by 2 bases and J by 5 bases, 11 bases remained unmatched. The CDR3 has 16 amino acids. CDR3 sequence reads: CASSYILRGGFTEAFF. The CDR3 DNA sequence: TGTGCCAGCAGTTACATCCTTCGAGGGGGCTTTACTGAAGCTTTCTTT.

The DNA for the CDR3 is TGCGCCAGCCAAGGAGGGGTTGGAGAGCAGTACTTC. The encoded protein is CASQGGVGEQYF. This rearrangement joins TRBV10-1 to TRBJ2-7; D possibly corresponds to TRBD2 (6 bases). The germline CDR1 and CDR2 sequences are WNHNN and SYGVQD (reference sequence). Trimming took off 8 bases at V and 7 bases at J, with 15 bases between the two ends. The CDR3 spans 12 residues.

V gene TRBV7-6 combines with J gene TRBJ2-6; 7 bases are shared with TRBD2. V lost 0 bases to trimming and J lost 0 bases; unmatched junction nucleotides: 5. Germline CDR1 reads SGHVS; CDR2 reads FNYEAQ. This CDR3 is 18 amino acids long. CDR3 in DNA: TGTGCCAGCAGCTTAGCAGCGGGAATACGCTCTGGGGCCAACGTCCTGACTTTC. Residues: CASSLAAGIRSGANVLTF.

V usage is TRBV7-2 and J usage is TRBJ2-3; no reliable D call. The V gene lost 2 bases and the J gene lost 2 bases, with 11 bases spanning the gap. This CDR3 region has 15 residues. Germline CDR1 SGHTA, CDR2 FQGNSA. Here the CDR3 reads CASSLLASPTDTQYF. In DNA, the CDR3 is TGTGCCAGCAGCTTATTAGCTTCGCCCACAGATACGCAGTATTTT.

The table lists this clone with a count of one. This chain uses TRBV6-1 with TRBJ1-1, with unresolved D. Germline V gives CDR1 MNHNS, CDR2 SASEGT. This CDR3 spans 12 amino acids. The V gene lost 3 bases and the J gene lost 2 bases, with 4 bases spanning the gap. CDR3 loop: CASSDSNTEAFF. The CDR3 DNA reads as TGTGCCAGCAGTGACAGTAACACTGAAGCTTTCTTT.

The chain is built from TRBV7-2 and TRBJ1-5; the match to TRBD1 covers 7 bases. Germline V gene data show CDR1 as SGHTA and CDR2 as FQGNSA. Trimming at V came to 7 bases and at J to 10 bases, leaving 10 bases not matched to a gene. CDR3 length: 13 amino acids. The CDR3 DNA sequence: TGTGCCAGCACCCAGGGGGGTCCGACACCCCAGCATTTT. It translates to CASTQGGPTPQHF. Drawing the rest from reference TRBV7-2 and TRBJ1-5, the complete variable domain is GAGVSQSPSNKVTEKGKDVELRCDPISGHTALYWYRQSLGQGLEFLIYFQGNSAPDKSGLPSDRFSAERTGGSVSTLTIQRTQQEDSAVYLCASTQGGPTPQHFGDGTRLSIL.

The chain joins TRBV28 to TRBJ1-2, with D unresolved. V gave up 2 bases and J gave up 6 bases, with 16 bases separating them. The germline V gene encodes CDR1 MDHEN and CDR2 SYDVKM. The CDR3 consists of 15 residues. The CDR3 sequence: CASSLARTYRNGYTF. CDR3 in DNA: TGTGCCAGCAGTTTAGCCCGGACTTACCGGAATGGCTACACCTTC.

This chain uses TRBV18 with TRBJ1-1; D is unresolved. There are 16 residues in the CDR3. Germline-derived CDR1 and CDR2 are KGHSH and LQKENI. V was trimmed by 2 bases and J by 4 bases, leaving 17 bases between them. DNA of the CDR3: TGTGCCAGCTCACCAGAGGCCCGGGGAATCGGCACTGAAGCTTTCTTT. Encoded protein: CASSPEARGIGTEAFF.

J is TRBJ2-1 and V is TRBV25-1; D is perhaps TRBD2 (6 bases). The CDR3 extends over 12 amino acids. CDR1 is MGHDK and CDR2 is SYGVNS in the germline V gene. The V and J ends lost 3 bases and 9 bases respectively, with 9 bases between them. The CDR3: CASSDAGFEQFF. The CDR3 DNA reads TGTGCCAGCAGTGATGCGGGGTTTGAGCAGTTCTTC.

This chain connects TRBV7-2 to TRBJ2-3; D ambiguous. Germline V gene sequence: CDR1 SGHTA, CDR2 FQGNSA. This CDR3 has 15 residues. V was cut by 5 bases and J by 0 bases, with 12 bases left in between. The CDR3 reads CASSLSGPSTDTQYF. The CDR3 DNA reads TGTGCCAGCAGCCTGTCGGGTCCTAGCACAGATACGCAGTATTTT.

The chain employs TRBV15 and TRBJ2-7, with 9 nucleotides matching TRBD2. The J segment lost 3 bases and the V segment lost 3 bases, leaving 12 bases of the junction unmatched. There are 17 residues in the CDR3. Germline loops: CDR1 LNHNV, CDR2 YYDKDF (reference sequence). CDR3 nucleotides: TGTGCCACCAGCAGGCCAGCGGGTAGCGGGAGCTTCTACGAGCAGTACTTC. Translated: CATSRPAGSGSFYEQYF. Full variable domain (missing parts from reference TRBV15 and TRBJ2-7): DAMVIQNPRYQVTQFGKPVTLSCSQTLNHNVMYWYQQKSSQAPKLLFHYYDKDFNNEADTPDNFQSRRPNTSFCFLDIRSPGLGDTAMYLCATSRPAGSGSFYEQYFGPGTRLTVT.

This chain links TRBV30 with TRBJ1-2; D perhaps matches TRBD1 (6 bases). The CDR3 covers 12 residues. The germline V gene encodes CDR1 GTSNPN and CDR2 SVGIG (reference sequence). Trimming took 0 bases from V and 5 from J, leaving 7 bases between them. The chain's CDR3 is CAWSVGTYGYTF. DNA of the CDR3: TGTGCCTGGAGTGTTGGGACATATGGCTACACCTTC.

This clone has just a few counts. The rearrangement joins TRBV11-2 to TRBJ2-3; D not resolved. The germline gives CDR1 SGHAT, CDR2 FQNNGV. CDR3 length: 14 amino acids. Trimming took 2 bases from V and 3 from J, leaving 9 bases between them. CDR3 coding DNA: TGTGCCAGCAGCTTAACTTCTAGAACAGATACGCAGTATTTT. Its translation is CASSLTSRTDTQYF.